These T cell receptor beta chains were read from a single sample in a study of blood T cell repertoires in COVID-19. Only in-frame clones appear in the TCRdb table, and some are missing; sequencing was by immunoSEQ multiplex PCR. The table includes about 400,000 clones, 87% detected once. Sequencing used PBMCs or T cells enriched from blood (not recorded which). The source is a woman aged 50 to 60 who had recovered from COVID-19. Both conserved end residues are part of each CDR3. A D gene is named only where the DNA matches it firmly. Rows give clone size only sometimes, using once, few, many, or a class for an expanded clone.

j_call clone_size cdr3_length d_call v_call cdr3_nt cdr3_aa
TRBJ1-2 . 13 . TRBV10-3 TGTGCCATCAGTGATCAGGATTACTATGGCTACACCTTC CAISDQDYYGYTF
TRBJ1-2 . 15 . TRBV3-1/TRBV3-2 TGTGCCAGCAGCCAAGTTGGCGGCATGGGCTATGGCTACACCTTC CASSQVGGMGYGYTF
TRBJ1-2 . 14 TRBD1 TRBV5-6 TGTGCCAGCAGCTTTTCGGACAGGGCCTATGGCTACACCTTC CASSFSDRAYGYTF
TRBJ1-3 . 19 . TRBV11-2 TGTGCCAGCAGCTCTACACTACCTCGACAGGTGATCTCTGGAAACACCATATATTTT CASSSTLPRQVISGNTIYF
TRBJ2-1 . 15 . TRBV2 TGTGCCAGCAGGGAACAGGGTGGGCCCTACAATGAGCAGTTCTTC CASREQGGPYNEQFF
TRBJ2-1 . 18 TRBD1 TRBV7-2 TGTGCCAGCAGCTCCATAGGGCTGGGGGACAGACCCTACAATGAGCAGTTCTTC CASSSIGLGDRPYNEQFF
TRBJ1-1 . 11 . TRBV29-1 TGCAGCGTTGTACCTGGGACAGAAGCTTTCTTT CSVVPGTEAFF
TRBJ1-5 . 13 . TRBV6-5 TGTGCCAGCCGGGTCAACCTCAATCAGCCCCAGCATTTT CASRVNLNQPQHF
TRBJ1-2 . 14 . TRBV29-1 TGCAGCGTCCTACCCACAGGGAGGGACCATGGCTACACCTTC CSVLPTGRDHGYTF
TRBJ1-1 . 12 . TRBV7-9 TGTGCCAGCAGCTTCAGGGACACTGAAGCTTTCTTT CASSFRDTEAFF
TRBJ1-5 . 15 . TRBV20-1 TGCAGTGCTAGTTCCGGAACAGGCCCCAAGCAGCCCCAGCATTTT CSASSGTGPKQPQHF
TRBJ1-1 once 15 TRBD1 TRBV29-1 TGCAGCGTCGGAAGGACAGGGAGGGTAAACACTGAAGCTTTCTTT CSVGRTGRVNTEAFF
TRBJ2-7 . 13 TRBD1 TRBV3-1/TRBV3-2 TGTGCCAGCAGCCATTCAGGGGGCGACGAGCAGTACTTC CASSHSGGDEQYF
TRBJ1-3 . 17 . TRBV9 TGTGCCAGCAGCGTAGAAAATGGGCCCCGACCCGGAAACACCATATATTTT CASSVENGPRPGNTIYF
TRBJ2-6 . 15 . TRBV5-1 TGCGCCAGCAGCGCCGCAGGGTTTGGGGCCAACGTCCTGACTTTC CASSAAGFGANVLTF
TRBJ2-5 . 14 TRBD2 TRBV7-2 TGTGCCAGCAGACCCGGACTAGCGTTAGAGACCCAGTACTTC CASRPGLALETQYF
TRBJ1-1 . 16 TRBD1 TRBV10-3 TGTGCCATCAGTGAGTCTAGGTTACAGGGGGCGCGAGGGGCTTTCTTT CAISESRLQGARGAFF
TRBJ1-5 . 15 TRBD1 TRBV2 TGTGCCAGCAATCGAGGACAGGCTGGAAATCAGCCCCAGCATTTT CASNRGQAGNQPQHF
TRBJ1-3 . 15 . TRBV20-1 TGCAGTGCTAGTTCAGAAAAAGTCTCTGGAAACACCATATATTTT CSASSEKVSGNTIYF
TRBJ2-1 . 16 TRBD2 TRBV6-2/TRBV6-3 TGTGCCAGCAGTTACGAGCGGGGGGGCGTCGGCAATGAGCAGTTCTTC CASSYERGGVGNEQFF
TRBJ2-2 few 16 . TRBV7-9 TGTGCCAGCAGCACAGAACGGGGGGCGGACACCGGGGAGCTGTTTTTT CASSTERGADTGELFF
TRBJ1-1 . 13 . TRBV30 TGTGCCAAACAGGACCCGGGTTGGACTGAAGCTTTCTTT CAKQDPGWTEAFF
TRBJ2-3 . 13 . TRBV9 TGTGCCAGCAGTCAGGGGACAACAGATACGCAGTATTTT CASSQGTTDTQYF
TRBJ1-3 . 18 TRBD1 TRBV7-9 TGTGCCAGCAGCGCCCGGGACAGGGGTTATAGACCTGGAAACACCATATATTTT CASSARDRGYRPGNTIYF
TRBJ2-1 . 14 TRBD2 TRBV27 TGTGCCAGCAGAGGACTAGCCCCCCACAATGAGCAGTTCTTC CASRGLAPHNEQFF
TRBJ2-4 once 11 . TRBV30 TGTGCCTGGTCCACAAAAAACATTCAGTACTTC CAWSTKNIQYF
TRBJ1-2 . 14 TRBD1 TRBV4-1 TGCGCCAGCAGCCAAAAGACAGGGGACTATGGCTACACCTTC CASSQKTGDYGYTF
TRBJ2-7 . 13 . TRBV6-1 TGTGCCAGCAGTGAAAATACAGGATACGAGCAGTACTTC CASSENTGYEQYF
TRBJ2-1 . 14 . TRBV4-3 TGCGCCAGCAGCCAAGACGTCAGCGGGAATGAGCAGTTCTTC CASSQDVSGNEQFF
TRBJ2-5 . 14 TRBD2 TRBV7-2 TGTGCCAGCAGCTTTAGCGGGGGGGCGGAGACCCAGTACTTC CASSFSGGAETQYF
TRBJ1-2 . 14 . TRBV10-3 TGTGCCATCAGTGAGCTGGGGACAAACTATGGCTACACCTTC CAISELGTNYGYTF
TRBJ2-7 few 19 TRBD2 TRBV4-3 TGCGCCAGCAGCCAAGATATACTAGCGGGGAGCCATATGTCCTACGAGCAGTACTTC CASSQDILAGSHMSYEQYF
TRBJ1-2 . 11 . TRBV6-5 TGTGCAAGCACGAGAGGGGGTGGCTACACCTTC CASTRGGGYTF
TRBJ1-6 few 14 . TRBV19 TGTGCCAGTAGTGGCGACAGCTATAATTCACCCCTCCACTTT CASSGDSYNSPLHF
TRBJ1-6 . 15 TRBD1 TRBV5-1 TGCGCCAGCAGCTTGGCCGGGACAGGAGATTCACCCCTCCACTTT CASSLAGTGDSPLHF
TRBJ1-4 . 16 TRBD1 TRBV5-4 TGTGCCAGCAGCAGGGACAGGGCGAATCGCAATGAAAAACTGTTTTTT CASSRDRANRNEKLFF
TRBJ2-5 . 15 . TRBV5-1 TGCGCCAGCAGCTTGGGCGGGACCACCAAAGAGACCCAGTACTTC CASSLGGTTKETQYF
TRBJ2-3 . 16 TRBD2 TRBV12-5 TGTGCTAGTGGTTACGAGCGGGGACTCAGCACAGATACGCAGTATTTT CASGYERGLSTDTQYF
TRBJ1-4 few 15 TRBD1 TRBV5-1 TGCGCCAGCAGCTTGGGGCGGACAGGGGGTGAAAAACTGTTTTTT CASSLGRTGGEKLFF
TRBJ1-1 . 15 TRBD1 TRBV18 TGTGCCAGCTCAGTCACAGGGGGCTCGAACACTGAAGCTTTCTTT CASSVTGGSNTEAFF
TRBJ2-6 . 17 TRBD1 TRBV5-5 TGTGCCAGCAGACGAACACAGGGGGCTTATGGGGCCAACGTCCTGACTTTC CASRRTQGAYGANVLTF
TRBJ1-2 . 17 TRBD1 TRBV6-2/TRBV6-3 TGTGCCAGCAGTTACTCCCCGGGACAGGAGGGTCGGGTTGGCTACACCTTC CASSYSPGQEGRVGYTF
TRBJ2-7 . 12 . TRBV28 TGTGCCAGCAGCCCCACAGGGCGCGAGCAGTACTTC CASSPTGREQYF
TRBJ2-1 . 15 . TRBV5-1 TGCGCCAGCAGCCCCGGACAGTTCGTGGACAATGAGCAGTTCTTC CASSPGQFVDNEQFF
TRBJ1-5 . 16 . TRBV19 TGTGCCAGTAGAAGGGACGGGAGTTATAGCAATCAGCCCCAGCATTTT CASRRDGSYSNQPQHF
TRBJ1-1 . 13 . TRBV12-3/TRBV12-4 TGTGCCAGCAGTCCGCGGGGCGGTACTGAAGCTTTCTTT CASSPRGGTEAFF
TRBJ2-1 . 16 TRBD1 TRBV24-1 TGTGCCACCAGTGATACGACAGGGGGCTTGAGCAATGAGCAGTTCTTC CATSDTTGGLSNEQFF
TRBJ1-6 . 15 . TRBV7-9 TGTGCCAGCAGCTTAGCGTGGCAGAATGATTCACCCCTCCACTTT CASSLAWQNDSPLHF
TRBJ1-5 . 15 . TRBV3-1/TRBV3-2 TGTGCCAGCAGCCAAGCCCCGGGTGCTAGTCAGCCCCAGCATTTT CASSQAPGASQPQHF
TRBJ1-2 . 12 . TRBV7-9 TGTGCCAGCAGCAAGACAGTTTCTGGCTACACCTTC CASSKTVSGYTF
TRBJ1-4 . 19 . TRBV12-5 TGTGCTAGTGGTTTGATCCGAGGGCCCGTCATCGCAACTAATGAAAAACTGTTTTTT CASGLIRGPVIATNEKLFF
TRBJ1-1 . 13 . TRBV11-2 TGTGCCAGCAGCTTAGAACAGGGTGGTGAAGCTTTCTTT CASSLEQGGEAFF
TRBJ1-2 few 13 . TRBV10-3 TGTGCCATCAGTGAGTACGCAGGCTATGGCTACACCTTC CAISEYAGYGYTF
TRBJ2-7 once 13 TRBD2 TRBV27 TGTGCCAGCAGTTTAAGCGGGAGCTACGAGCAGTACTTC CASSLSGSYEQYF
TRBJ2-7 . 17 TRBD1 TRBV5-1 TGCGCCAGCAGCTTGCCCCCAGGGGGCCCCAGCTCCTACGAGCAGTACTTC CASSLPPGGPSSYEQYF
TRBJ2-5 . 16 TRBD2 TRBV19 TGTGCCAGTAGTATAGTAGGAGTAACCGGGGGGGAGACCCAGTACTTC CASSIVGVTGGETQYF